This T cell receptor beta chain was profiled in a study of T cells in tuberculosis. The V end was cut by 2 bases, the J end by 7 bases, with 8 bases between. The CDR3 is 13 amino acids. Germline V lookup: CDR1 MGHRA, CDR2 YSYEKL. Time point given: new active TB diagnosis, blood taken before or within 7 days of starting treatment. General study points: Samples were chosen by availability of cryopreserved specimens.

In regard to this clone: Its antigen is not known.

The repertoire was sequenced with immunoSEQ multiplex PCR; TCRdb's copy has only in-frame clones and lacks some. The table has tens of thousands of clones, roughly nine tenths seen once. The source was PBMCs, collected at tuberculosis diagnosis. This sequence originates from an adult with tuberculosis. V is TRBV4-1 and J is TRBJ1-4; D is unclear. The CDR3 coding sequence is TGCGCCAGCAGCCAATGGCGAGGTGAAAAACTGTTTTTT. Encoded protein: CASSQWRGEKLFF.